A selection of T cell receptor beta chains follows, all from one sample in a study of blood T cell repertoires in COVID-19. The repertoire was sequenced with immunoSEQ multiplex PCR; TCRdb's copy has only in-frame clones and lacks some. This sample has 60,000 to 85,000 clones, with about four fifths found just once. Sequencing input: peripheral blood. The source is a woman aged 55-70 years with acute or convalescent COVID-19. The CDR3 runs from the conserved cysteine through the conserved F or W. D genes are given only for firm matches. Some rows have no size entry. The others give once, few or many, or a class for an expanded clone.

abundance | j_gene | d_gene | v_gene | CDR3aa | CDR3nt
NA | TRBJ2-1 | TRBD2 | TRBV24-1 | CATSDRTSASSYNEQFF | TGTGCCACCAGTGACAGGACTAGCGCGAGCTCCTACAATGAGCAGTTCTTC
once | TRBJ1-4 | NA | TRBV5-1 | CASSNAGLTNEKLFF | TGCGCCAGCAGCAACGCTGGGCTCACTAATGAAAAACTGTTTTTT
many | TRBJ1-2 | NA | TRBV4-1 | CASSHATEVYGYTF | TGCGCCAGCAGCCACGCGACAGAAGTTTATGGCTACACCTTC
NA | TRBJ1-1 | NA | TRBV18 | CASSPGTSNTEAFF | TGTGCCAGCTCACCTGGGACATCGAACACTGAAGCTTTCTTT
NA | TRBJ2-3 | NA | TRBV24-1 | CATSADSPTDTQYF | TGTGCCACCAGTGCCGACTCCCCTACAGATACGCAGTATTTT
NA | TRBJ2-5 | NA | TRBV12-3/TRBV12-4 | CASSWRETQYF | TGTGCCAGCAGTTGGAGGGAGACCCAGTACTTC
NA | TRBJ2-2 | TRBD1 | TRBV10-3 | CATLPDRGNTGELFF | TGTGCCACCCTCCCGGACAGGGGGAACACCGGGGAGCTGTTTTTT
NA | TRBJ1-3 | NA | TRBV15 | CATSPGASTIYF | TGTGCCACCAGCCCAGGGGCGAGCACCATATATTTT
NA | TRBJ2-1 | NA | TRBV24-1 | CATRRYNEQFF | TGTGCCACCCGGAGGTACAATGAGCAGTTCTTC
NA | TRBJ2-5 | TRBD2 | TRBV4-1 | CASSVTGLAGGYQETQYF | TGCGCCAGCAGCGTGACGGGACTAGCGGGGGGGTACCAAGAGACCCAGTACTTC
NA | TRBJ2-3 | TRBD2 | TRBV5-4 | CASSLGGGAGGPWNTQYF | TGTGCCAGCAGCTTGGGCGGGGGGGCGGGGGGGCCTTGGAATACGCAGTATTTT
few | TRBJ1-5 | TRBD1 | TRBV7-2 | CASSLVTGGQPQHF | TGTGCCAGCAGCTTAGTGACAGGGGGACAGCCCCAGCATTTT
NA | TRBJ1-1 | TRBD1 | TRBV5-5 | CASSLVSTGGTFF | TGTGCCAGCAGCTTGGTTTCGACAGGGGGGACTTTCTTT
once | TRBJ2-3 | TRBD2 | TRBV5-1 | CASSPPGLAGTDTQYF | TGCGCCAGCAGCCCACCGGGACTAGCGGGGACAGATACGCAGTATTTT
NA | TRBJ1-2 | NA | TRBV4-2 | CASSQDRTGSYGYTF | TGTGCCAGCAGCCAAGACCGTACAGGGTCCTATGGCTACACCTTC
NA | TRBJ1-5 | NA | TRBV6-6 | CASSYGRARGNQPQHF | TGTGCCAGCAGTTACGGGAGGGCAAGGGGCAATCAGCCCCAGCATTTT
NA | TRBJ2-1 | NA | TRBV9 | CASSVSGRDEQFF | TGTGCCAGCAGCGTATCAGGGCGCGATGAGCAGTTCTTC
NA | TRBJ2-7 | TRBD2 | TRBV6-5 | CASSYSTSGDEQYF | TGTGCCAGCAGTTACTCGACTAGCGGGGACGAGCAGTACTTC
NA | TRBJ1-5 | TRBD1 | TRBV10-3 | CAISESGGLYSNQPQHF | TGTGCCATCAGTGAATCAGGGGGCCTTTATAGCAATCAGCCCCAGCATTTT
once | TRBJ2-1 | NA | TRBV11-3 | CASSFQGSEQFF | TGTGCCAGCAGCTTTCAGGGGAGTGAGCAGTTCTTC
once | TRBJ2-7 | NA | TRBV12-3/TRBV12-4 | CASRGTYEQYF | TGTGCCAGCAGGGGGACTTACGAGCAGTACTTC
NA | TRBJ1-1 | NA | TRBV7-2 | CASSLGGVGTEAFF | TGTGCCAGCAGCTTAGGGGGAGTTGGCACTGAAGCTTTCTTT
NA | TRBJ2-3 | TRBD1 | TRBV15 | CATSSPEPGQTLFSTDTQYF | TGTGCCACCAGCAGTCCGGAACCGGGACAGACCCTCTTTAGCACAGATACGCAGTATTTT
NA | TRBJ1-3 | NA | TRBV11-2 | CASSLGRTPGNTIYF | TGTGCCAGCAGCTTAGGGAGAACCCCTGGAAACACCATATATTTT
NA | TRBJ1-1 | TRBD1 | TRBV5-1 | CASSLVTGGTEAFF | TGCGCCAGCAGCTTGGTTACAGGGGGCACTGAAGCTTTCTTT
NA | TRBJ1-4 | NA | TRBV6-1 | CASSEALPGEKLFF | TGTGCCAGCAGTGAAGCGCTTCCGGGTGAAAAACTGTTTTTT
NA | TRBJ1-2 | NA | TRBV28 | CASSLMGGGLNGYTF | TGTGCCAGCAGTTTGATGGGAGGGGGGTTAAATGGCTACACCTTC
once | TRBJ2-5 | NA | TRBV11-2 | CASSLVPGVIETQYF | TGTGCCAGCAGCTTAGTCCCAGGGGTCATAGAGACCCAGTACTTC
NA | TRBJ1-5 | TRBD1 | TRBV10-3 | CAISRQGGNQPQHF | TGTGCCATCAGTAGGCAGGGGGGCAATCAGCCCCAGCATTTT
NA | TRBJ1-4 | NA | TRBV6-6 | CASSYAGTSTNEKLFF | TGTGCCAGCAGTTACGCCGGGACTTCAACTAATGAAAAACTGTTTTTT
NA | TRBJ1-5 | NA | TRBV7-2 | CASSLDYSQPQHF | TGTGCCAGCAGCTTAGATTACAGCCAGCCCCAGCATTTT
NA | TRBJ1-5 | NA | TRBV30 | CAWSVGANQPQHF | TGTGCCTGGAGTGTAGGGGCCAATCAGCCCCAGCATTTT
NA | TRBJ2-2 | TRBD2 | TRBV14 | CASSQEWRAAGSSANTGELFF | TGTGCCAGCAGCCAAGAGTGGAGGGCAGCGGGGTCTTCGGCGAACACCGGGGAGCTGTTTTTT
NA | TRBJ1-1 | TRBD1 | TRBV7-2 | CASSFTGTGGWDTEAFF | TGTGCCAGCAGCTTTACCGGGACAGGGGGGTGGGACACTGAAGCTTTCTTT
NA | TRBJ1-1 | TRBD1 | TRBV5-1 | CASSPGTVNTEAFF | TGCGCCAGCAGCCCAGGGACAGTGAACACTGAAGCTTTCTTT
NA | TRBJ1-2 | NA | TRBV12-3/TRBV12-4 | CASSLLANYGYTF | TGTGCCAGCAGTTTATTAGCTAACTATGGCTACACCTTC
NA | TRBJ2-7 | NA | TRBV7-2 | CASSFTAGTRSYEQYF | TGTGCCAGCAGCTTTACGGCCGGGACACGCTCCTACGAGCAGTACTTC
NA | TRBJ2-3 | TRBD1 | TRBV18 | CASSPPRGQGAVTDTQYF | TGTGCCAGCTCACCACCGAGGGGACAGGGGGCAGTAACAGATACGCAGTATTTT
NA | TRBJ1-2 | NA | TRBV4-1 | CASSQVSVISYTF | TGCGCCAGCAGCCAAGTGTCGGTGATAAGCTACACCTTC
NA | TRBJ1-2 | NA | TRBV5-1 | CASSLTYTENYGYTF | TGCGCCAGCAGCCTGACCTATACAGAAAACTATGGCTACACCTTC
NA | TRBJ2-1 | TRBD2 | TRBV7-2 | CASSLEAAGYNEQFF | TGTGCCAGCAGCTTAGAAGCAGCGGGGTACAATGAGCAGTTCTTC
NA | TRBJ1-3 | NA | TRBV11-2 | CASSSSGDRSLSGNTIYF | TGTGCCAGCAGCTCTAGTGGTGACAGGTCCCTCTCTGGAAACACCATATATTTT
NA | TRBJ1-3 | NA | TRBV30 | CAWRAYGGYGNTIYF | TGTGCCTGGAGGGCGTACGGAGGGTACGGAAACACCATATATTTT
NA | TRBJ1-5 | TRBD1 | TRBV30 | CAWTTGAHQPQHF | TGTGCCTGGACCACAGGGGCGCATCAGCCCCAGCATTTT
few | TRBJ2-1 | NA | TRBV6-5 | CASRAGDYNEQFF | TGTGCCAGCCGGGCAGGGGACTACAATGAGCAGTTCTTC
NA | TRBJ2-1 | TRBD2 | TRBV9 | CASSFGTSLWDEQFF | TGTGCCAGCAGCTTCGGGACTAGCCTCTGGGATGAGCAGTTCTTC
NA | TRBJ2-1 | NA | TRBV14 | CASSPPRGRGRYEQFF | TGTGCCAGCAGCCCTCCCCGGGGCAGGGGAAGGTATGAGCAGTTCTTC
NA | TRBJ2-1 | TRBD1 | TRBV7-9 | CASSLRDSFTIEQFF | TGTGCCAGCAGCCTCCGGGACAGTTTTACAATTGAGCAGTTCTTC
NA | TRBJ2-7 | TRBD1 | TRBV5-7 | CASSFVGGQGYVSF | TGTGCCAGCAGCTTTGTGGGTGGACAGGGGTATGTATCGTTC
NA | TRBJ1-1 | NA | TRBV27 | CASRPTGNTEAFF | TGTGCCAGCAGACCGACAGGGAACACTGAAGCTTTCTTT
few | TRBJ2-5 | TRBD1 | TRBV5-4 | CASSFDRGGWETQYF | TGTGCCAGCAGCTTCGACAGGGGTGGTTGGGAGACCCAGTACTTC
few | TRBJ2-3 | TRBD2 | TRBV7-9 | CASSTLAGTRSHTDTQYF | TGTGCCAGCAGCACGCTAGCGGGAACCCGTTCCCACACAGATACGCAGTATTTT
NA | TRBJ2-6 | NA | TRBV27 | CASSPQIPTDSGANVLTF | TGTGCCAGCAGTCCACAGATCCCGACAGATTCTGGGGCCAACGTCCTGACTTTC
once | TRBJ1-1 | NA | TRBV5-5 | CASTPEAGTEAFF | TGTGCCAGCACCCCGGAGGCCGGCACTGAAGCTTTCTTT
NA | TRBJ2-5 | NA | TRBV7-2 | CASSLGGGKETQYF | TGTGCCAGCAGCTTAGGCGGCGGCAAAGAGACCCAGTACTTC
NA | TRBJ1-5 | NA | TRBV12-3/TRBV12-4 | CASSKQYNQPQHF | TGTGCCAGCAGCAAACAGTATAATCAGCCCCAGCATTTT
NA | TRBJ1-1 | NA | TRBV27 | CASQETASIPYTEAFF | TGTGCCAGCCAGGAAACCGCGAGCATACCTTACACTGAAGCTTTCTTT
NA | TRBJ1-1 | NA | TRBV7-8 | CASRRSGNTEAFF | TGTGCCAGCAGACGATCGGGGAACACTGAAGCTTTCTTT
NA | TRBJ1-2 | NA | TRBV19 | CASSIYSGDYGYTF | TGTGCCAGTAGTATCTATTCAGGGGATTATGGCTACACCTTC